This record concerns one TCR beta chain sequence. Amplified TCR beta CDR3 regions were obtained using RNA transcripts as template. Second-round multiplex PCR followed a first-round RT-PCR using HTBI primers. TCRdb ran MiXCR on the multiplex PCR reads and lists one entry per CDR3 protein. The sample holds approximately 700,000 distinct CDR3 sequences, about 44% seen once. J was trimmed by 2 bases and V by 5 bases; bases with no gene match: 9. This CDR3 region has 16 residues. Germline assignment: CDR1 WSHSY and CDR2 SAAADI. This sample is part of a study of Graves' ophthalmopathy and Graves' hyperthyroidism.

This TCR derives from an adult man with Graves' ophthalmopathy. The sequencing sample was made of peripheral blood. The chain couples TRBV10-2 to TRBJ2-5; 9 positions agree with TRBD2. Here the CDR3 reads CASSIGGLARQETQYF. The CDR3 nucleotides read TGCGCCAGCAGTATAGGGGGACTAGCCCGACAAGAGACCCAGTACTTC.